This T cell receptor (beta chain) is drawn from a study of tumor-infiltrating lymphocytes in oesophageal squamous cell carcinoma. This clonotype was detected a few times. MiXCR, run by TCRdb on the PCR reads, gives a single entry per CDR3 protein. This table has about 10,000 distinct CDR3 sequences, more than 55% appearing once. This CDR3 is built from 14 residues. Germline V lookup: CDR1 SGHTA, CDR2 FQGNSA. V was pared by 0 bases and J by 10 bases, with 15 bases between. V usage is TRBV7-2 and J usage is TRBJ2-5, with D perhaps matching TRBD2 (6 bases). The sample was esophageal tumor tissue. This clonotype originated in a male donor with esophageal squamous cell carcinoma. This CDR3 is CASSLAPRSGGQYF. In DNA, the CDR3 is TGTGCCAGCAGCTTAGCACCCCGTTCCGGGGGCCAGTACTTC.